The 8 T cell receptor beta chains in this list originate from one sample, sequenced in a study of T cell repertoires in cytomegalovirus infection. TCRdb ran MiXCR on the reads and lists one entry per CDR3 protein. The table includes 150,000 to 200,000 distinct CDR3 sequences, more than 9% detected once. Specimen: PBMCs. The receptor source for this set is a human donor in good health (CMV status not recorded). Some clones in this sample may be carry-over from other donors' samples.

There are a few counts of this clonotype. The CDR3 spells CASSPPSGREQFF. The CDR3 DNA reads as TGTGCCAGCAGTCCCCCCAGCGGAAGGGAGCAGTTCTTC. The chain has TRBV28 and TRBJ2-1; D possibly corresponds to TRBD2 (5 bases). This CDR3 is built from 13 residues. Trimming took off 5 bases at V and 10 bases at J, with 15 bases between the two ends. Germline V gives CDR1 MDHEN, CDR2 SYDVKM.

This clonotype has a count of ten or more. The gene calls are TRBV7-8 and TRBJ1-2; no clear D. This CDR3 spans 15 amino acids. Looked up from germline, CDR1 is SGHVS and CDR2 is FQNEAQ. The germline V and J ends were trimmed by 5 bases and 4 bases, with 17 bases remaining between them. CDR3 DNA sequence: TGTGCCAGCAGCACCCGACCGGGAGGGCCCTATGGCTACACCTTC. It yields the protein CASSTRPGGPYGYTF.

Many counts were recorded for this clonotype. The genes are TRBV6-1 and TRBJ2-2; 9 positions agree with TRBD2. The CDR3 is made up of 15 amino acids. The V segment lost 5 bases and the J segment 5 bases; nucleotides outside the gene matches: 6. Germline V gene sequence: CDR1 MNHNS, CDR2 SASEGT. The CDR3 is CASSSLSGSTGELFF. The CDR3 DNA is TGTGCCAGCAGTTCCCTTAGCGGGAGTACCGGGGAGCTGTTTTTT.

This clonotype was seen a few times. This chain uses TRBV7-9 with TRBJ1-4; D unclear. Germline values: CDR1 SEHNR, CDR2 FQNEAQ (reference sequence). The CDR3 covers 12 residues. Trimming left V 5 bases short and J 8 bases short, with 9 bases between. In nucleotides, the CDR3 is TGTGCCAGCAGCCTCTTAGGCGAAAAACTGTTTTTT. This codes for CASSLLGEKLFF. Based on the CDR3 plus reference TRBV7-9 and TRBJ1-4, the full variable domain is DTGVSQNPRHKITKRGQNVTFRCDPISEHNRLYWYRQTLGQGPEFLTYFQNEAQLEKSRLLSDRFSAERPKGSFSTLEIQRTEQGDSAMYLCASSLLGEKLFFGSGTQLSVL.

This clonotype was counted many times. The chain joins TRBV6-2 or TRBV6-3 to TRBJ2-7; weak D call: TRBD2 (6 bases). CDR1 MNHEY and CDR2 SVGEGT come from the germline V gene. The ends were cut back, 3 bases at V and 6 bases at J, with 18 bases in the middle. The CDR3 totals 15 residues. Here the CDR3 reads CASSYAAGLEREQYF. CDR3 DNA sequence: TGTGCCAGCAGTTATGCGGCGGGGCTAGAGCGCGAGCAGTACTTC.

This clonotype was recorded many times. The V gene is TRBV7-2, the J gene TRBJ2-1, with 7 bases that match TRBD1. With V trimmed by 4 bases and J by 4 bases, 4 bases remained unmatched. This CDR3 region has 14 residues. Germline CDR1 and CDR2: SGHTA and FQGNSA. CDR3 nucleotide sequence: TGTGCCAGCAGCTCAGGACAGGAATACAATGAGCAGTTCTTC. Amino acid sequence: CASSSGQEYNEQFF.

The chain links TRBV24-1 to TRBJ2-1, with D perhaps TRBD2 (5 bases). CDR3 size: 14 residues. Trimming removed 7 bases from V and 3 bases from J, with 12 bases in between. The germline CDR1 and CDR2 sequences are KGHDR and SFDVKD. CDR3 residues: CATRESGDYNEQFF. The CDR3 DNA reads TGTGCCACCAGGGAAAGCGGAGACTACAATGAGCAGTTCTTC.

This clonotype was recorded a few times. The chain combines TRBV19 with TRBJ2-7, with a possible D match to TRBD2 (6 bases). Germline V gene lookup returns CDR1 LNHDA and CDR2 SQIVND (reference sequence). The CDR3 runs to 16 residues. Between the trimmed V and J ends, which lost 7 bases and 0 bases, there was a span of 19 bases. CDR3 sequence: CASTFFLAESSYEQYF. The CDR3 coding sequence is TGTGCCAGTACTTTCTTCTTAGCGGAGAGCTCCTACGAGCAGTACTTC.